The 5 T cell receptor beta chains below all came from one sample that was sequenced in a study of blood T cells in healthy people across ages. Using a J-beta primer mix together with a sample-barcoded 5' primer, a second PCR was run for about 6 to 12 cycles. TCRdb itself ran the 5' RACE reads through MiXCR, one entry per CDR3 protein. The sample consists of about 570,000 distinct CDR3 sequences, 27% of them appearing once. Sequenced sample: blood. The receptors were gathered from a woman aged 65 to 85 in good health.

The chain carries TRBV20-1 and TRBJ2-5; no clear D. The length of the CDR3 is 13 residues. Per germline, CDR1 DFQATT and CDR2 SNEGSKA (reference sequence). Trimming pared 3 bases from V and 9 bases from J, leaving 17 bases between. In nucleotides, the CDR3 is TGCAGTGCTAGTGGTATCCCTGAAGGACCCCAGTACTTC. Translated: CSASGIPEGPQYF.

As DNA, the CDR3 is TGTGCCAGCAGCTCACATTTGTCCGGGGAGCTGTTTTTT. This encodes CASSSHLSGELFF. V and J are TRBV7-2 and TRBJ2-2; D unresolved. The CDR3 is 13 residues long. CDR1 is SGHTA and CDR2 is FQGNSA in the germline V gene. Trimming left V 4 bases short and J 6 bases short, with 9 bases between.

The V call is TRBV5-6, the J call TRBJ2-1; 10 positions agree with TRBD1. The J call may be wrong; the DNA end is better matched by TRBJ2-5. The CDR3 spans 15 residues. Germline V CDR1 and CDR2: SGHDT, YYEEEE. The CDR3 region is CASSSGTGDRETQYF. The CDR3 region has the DNA TGTGCCAGCAGCTCCGGGACAGGGGATCGAGAGACCCAGTACTTC.

This clonotype occurred once. The genes are TRBV10-3 and TRBJ2-3, with a weak D call TRBD2 (7 bases). The CDR3 length is 15 residues. The germline V gene has CDR1 ENHRY and CDR2 SYGVKD. V dropped 5 bases and J dropped 4 bases, with 16 bases sitting between them. The CDR3 sequence: CAISPSGGRADTQYF. The DNA of the CDR3 is TGTGCCATCAGTCCGTCGGGGGGCCGCGCAGATACGCAGTATTTT.

J is TRBJ2-2 and V is TRBV12-3 or TRBV12-4; 7 bases map to TRBD2. V lost 3 bases and J lost 3; bases outside the gene matches: 4. The CDR3 has 15 residues. CDR3 DNA sequence: TGTGCCAGCAGTTTTTCCGGGGGGTACACCGGGGAGCTGTTTTTT. Its protein is CASSFSGGYTGELFF.